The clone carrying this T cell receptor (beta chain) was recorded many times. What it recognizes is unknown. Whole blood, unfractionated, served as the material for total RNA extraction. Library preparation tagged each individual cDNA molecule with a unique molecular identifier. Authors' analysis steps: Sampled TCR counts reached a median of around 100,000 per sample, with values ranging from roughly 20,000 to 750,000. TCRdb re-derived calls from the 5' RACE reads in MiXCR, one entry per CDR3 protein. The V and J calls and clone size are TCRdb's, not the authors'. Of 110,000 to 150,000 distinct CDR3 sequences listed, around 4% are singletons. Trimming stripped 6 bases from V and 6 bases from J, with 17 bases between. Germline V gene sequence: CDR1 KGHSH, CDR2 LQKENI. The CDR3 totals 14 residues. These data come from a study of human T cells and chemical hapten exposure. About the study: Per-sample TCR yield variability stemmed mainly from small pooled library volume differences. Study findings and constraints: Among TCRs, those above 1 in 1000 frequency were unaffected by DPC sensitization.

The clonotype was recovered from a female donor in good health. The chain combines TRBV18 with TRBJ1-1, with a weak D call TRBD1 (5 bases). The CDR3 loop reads CASSPVGAGPEAFF. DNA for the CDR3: TGTGCCAGCTCCCCCGTAGGGGCCGGACCTGAAGCTTTCTTT.